Presented here are 29 T cell receptor beta chains from one specimen sequenced in a study of T-cell reconstitution after alpha-beta-depleted transplantation in children. A library of TCRbeta sequences, prepared with unique molecular identifiers, was generated. Using its own MiXCR run on the PCR reads, TCRdb lists one record per CDR3 protein. The data contain 750,000 to 950,000 distinct CDR3 sequences, about 16% of them singletons. The sequencing used PBMCs, mostly from graft donor cells, collected 360 days after TCRalphabeta/CD19-depleted stem cell transplant. Receptors originate from a male patient younger than 18 who had a stem cell transplant for acute lymphoblastic leukemia, so the T cells may come from the graft donor.

The rearrangement uses TRBV5-5 and TRBJ2-7; a weak D match, TRBD1 (6 bases). Germline CDR1 reads SGHKS; CDR2 reads YYEKEE (reference sequence). CDR3 length: 16 residues. V lost 4 bases and J lost 0, with 17 bases in between. In DNA, the CDR3 is TGTGCCAGCAGCCTGGCCGTAGACAGGTACTCCTACGAGCAGTACTTC. Amino acid sequence: CASSLAVDRYSYEQYF.

The gene calls are TRBV5-1 and TRBJ2-7; TRBD2 agrees at 7 bases. Germline assignment: CDR1 SGHRS and CDR2 YFSETQ. Germline trimming cut 0 bases from V and 1 base from J; bases unmatched to any gene: 10. The CDR3 runs to 17 residues. CDR3 protein: CASSLASGGRESYEQYF. DNA for the CDR3: TGCGCCAGCAGCTTGGCCTCGGGCGGGAGAGAGTCCTACGAGCAGTACTTC.

The V and J genes are TRBV3-1 and TRBJ1-1, with 9 bases lining up with TRBD1. CDR1 and CDR2 (germline): LGHDT, YNNKEL (reference sequence). The CDR3 sequence is 15 residues long. Losses at the gene ends were 6 bases for V and 5 bases for J; bases not matched to a gene: 10. The CDR3 region has the DNA TGTGCCAGCAGGCCTAGTGACAGGGGGGGAACTGAAGCTTTCTTT. Its protein is CASRPSDRGGTEAFF.

A few counts support this clonotype. The rearrangement joins TRBV3-1 to TRBJ1-3; TRBD1 aligns across 7 bases. Per germline, CDR1 LGHDT and CDR2 YNNKEL (reference sequence). This CDR3 comprises 16 residues. After removal of 4 bases from V and 2 bases from J, the junction contained 8 bases not matched to a gene. For the CDR3, the DNA is TGTGCCAGCAGCCGAAACTCCGGACAGGCTGGAAACACCATATATTTT. Residues: CASSRNSGQAGNTIYF.

This clonotype was picked up a small number of times. V usage is TRBV5-1 and J usage is TRBJ2-2; no reliable D call. Germline V gene data show CDR1 as SGHRS and CDR2 as YFSETQ. The CDR3 runs 13 residues. V gave up 0 bases and J gave up 9 bases, with 9 bases separating them. CDR3 region: CASSLVARRELFF. In nucleotides, the CDR3 is TGCGCCAGCAGCTTGGTAGCTCGGAGGGAGCTGTTTTTT.

This clonotype was observed a few times. The chain links TRBV5-1 to TRBJ2-2; D might be TRBD1 (5 bases). The CDR3 sequence is 15 residues long. Trimming left V 0 bases short and J 5 bases short, with 11 bases between. Germline-derived CDR1 and CDR2 are SGHRS and YFSETQ. Here the CDR3 reads CASSLEGAQTGELFF. CDR3 nucleotides: TGCGCCAGCAGCTTGGAAGGGGCGCAAACCGGGGAGCTGTTTTTT.

This clonotype was observed a handful of times. This chain uses TRBV3-1 with TRBJ2-1, with 10 bases identical to TRBD1. This CDR3 spans 18 amino acids. Germline V gene data show CDR1 as LGHDT and CDR2 as YNNKEL (reference sequence). V trimming: 0 bases; J trimming: 12 bases; junction bases outside the gene matches: 17. The CDR3 reads CASSQEYYRDRGHRGQFF. CDR3 sequence (DNA): TGTGCCAGCAGCCAAGAATACTACCGGGACAGGGGACACCGGGGGCAGTTCTTC.

This clonotype was found a few times. The chain joins TRBV29-1 to TRBJ2-1; TRBD2 matches 12 bases. Germline CDR1 SQVTM, CDR2 ANQGSEA. This CDR3 contains 16 residues. Losses at the gene ends were 2 bases for V and 7 bases for J; bases not matched to a gene: 9. In DNA, the CDR3 is TGCAGCGTTGAATCGACTAGCGGGAGTCATTGGAATGAGCAGTTCTTC. It encodes CSVESTSGSHWNEQFF.

V usage is TRBV5-1 and J usage is TRBJ2-1; 7 bases align to TRBD2. CDR1 is SGHRS, CDR2 YFSETQ, per germline. The CDR3 sequence is 13 residues long. V lost 3 bases to trimming and J lost 15 bases; unmatched junction nucleotides: 12. The CDR3 DNA reads TGCGCCAGCAGCTCGGAACTAGCGACCCCACCGTTCTTC. As protein: CASSSELATPPFF.

This chain uses TRBV9 with TRBJ2-6; 7 positions match TRBD1. CDR1 and CDR2 from the germline V gene are SGDLS and YYNGEE. The trim removed 5 bases at V and 2 bases at J, leaving 7 bases unmatched. This CDR3 contains 16 residues. The CDR3 reads CASSTSDRAGANVLTF. CDR3 bases: TGTGCCAGCAGTACTTCCGACAGGGCTGGGGCCAACGTCCTGACTTTC.

V is TRBV5-1 and J is TRBJ1-1, with D perhaps matching TRBD1 (6 bases). V lost 0 bases to trimming and J lost 4 bases, with 10 bases between them. This CDR3 comprises 14 residues. The V gene's germline CDR1 is SGHRS and CDR2 YFSETQ. The CDR3 protein is CASSLDRVSTEAFF. The CDR3 nucleotides are TGCGCCAGCAGCTTGGACAGGGTAAGCACTGAAGCTTTCTTT.

The DNA of the CDR3 is TGCGCCAGCAGCTGGGTCGGTACCGGGGAGCTGTTTTTT. Its translation is CASSWVGTGELFF. V is TRBV5-1 and J is TRBJ2-2; no clear D. CDR3 size: 13 residues. The V end was cut by 3 bases, the J end by 5 bases, with 8 bases between. CDR1 is SGHRS, CDR2 YFSETQ, per germline.

This clonotype has at least ten counts. The chain is built from TRBV27 and TRBJ2-7; D might be TRBD2 (5 bases). Germline loops: CDR1 MNHEY, CDR2 SMNVEV (reference sequence). CDR3 length: 14 amino acids. Trimming stripped 5 bases from V and 6 bases from J, with 17 bases between. CDR3 DNA: TGTGCCAGCAGTCCCGCGCTAGCACCGGCCGAGCAGTACTTC. Its translation: CASSPALAPAEQYF.

This clonotype was seen a handful of times. The chain recombines TRBV6-1 with TRBJ1-4; D is undetermined. The V and J ends lost 2 bases and 5 bases respectively, with 15 bases between them. The germline gives CDR1 MNHNS, CDR2 SASEGT. This CDR3 region has 16 residues. The CDR3 loop is CASSERVGSGNEKLFF. CDR3 DNA: TGTGCCAGCAGTGAAAGGGTGGGCAGCGGCAATGAAAAACTGTTTTTT.

The chain uses TRBV20-1 and TRBJ1-2, with 10 bases aligning to TRBD1. Trimming at V came to 1 base and at J to 5 bases, leaving 1 base not matched to a gene. Germline-derived CDR1 and CDR2 are DFQATT and SNEGSKA (reference sequence). The CDR3 is made up of 13 amino acids. CDR3 loop: CSARGQGAYGYTF. The CDR3 coding sequence is TGCAGTGCTAGAGGACAGGGGGCATATGGCTACACCTTC.

There are a few counts of this clonotype. This chain links TRBV29-1 with TRBJ1-3; tentatively, D is TRBD1 (5 bases). The CDR3 runs to 12 residues. Germline lookup yields CDR1 SQVTM and CDR2 ANQGSEA. Trimming took 5 bases from V and 2 from J, leaving 7 bases between them. CDR3 sequence (DNA): TGCAGCGTTAGCAGGGCTGGAAACACCATATATTTT. Its translation: CSVSRAGNTIYF.

The chain links TRBV9 to TRBJ2-7; a weak D match, TRBD2 (6 bases). CDR1 SGDLS and CDR2 YYNGEE come from the germline V gene. This CDR3 is 16 amino acids long. Trimming shortened V by 0 bases and J by 2 bases, and 15 bases separated the two germline ends. The CDR3 coding sequence is TGTGCCAGCAGCGTAGGTGGTGGGGGGACGGCCTACGAGCAGTACTTC. Amino acids: CASSVGGGGTAYEQYF.

This clonotype has a handful of counts. This rearrangement joins TRBV20-1 to TRBJ2-1; 15 bases map to TRBD2. The V gene's germline CDR1 is DFQATT and CDR2 SNEGSKA (reference sequence). After removal of 5 bases from V and 2 bases from J, the junction contained 10 bases not matched to a gene. The CDR3 runs to 18 residues. The CDR3 coding sequence is TGCAGTGCTCCCTGGACTAGCGGGAGGGCCCTAGCCTACAATGAGCAGTTCTTC. Residues: CSAPWTSGRALAYNEQFF.

In its sample, this clonotype was seen a few times. This chain links TRBV15 with TRBJ2-7, with 11 bases fitting TRBD1. The CDR3 consists of 14 residues. V trimming: 5 bases; J trimming: 2 bases; junction bases outside the gene matches: 2. Germline V CDR1 and CDR2: LNHNV, YYDKDF (reference sequence). DNA for the CDR3: TGTGCCACCAGCCGGACAGGGGGCCCCTACGAGCAGTACTTC. Amino acids: CATSRTGGPYEQYF.

A few counts support this clonotype. CDR3 loop: CASKPGTRGYNEQFF. As DNA, the CDR3 is TGTGCCAGCAAGCCAGGTACCAGGGGTTACAATGAGCAGTTCTTC. The chain couples TRBV12-3 or TRBV12-4 to TRBJ2-1; D perhaps matches TRBD1 (6 bases). V lost 7 bases and J lost 4, with 17 bases in between. This CDR3 region has 15 residues.

This clonotype was seen repeatedly, ten times or more. The chain links TRBV5-1 to TRBJ2-6, with D perhaps matching TRBD1 (7 bases). V was clipped by 7 bases and J by 5 bases, with 10 bases between them. Germline V gives CDR1 SGHRS, CDR2 YFSETQ. The CDR3 runs 13 residues. In DNA, the CDR3 is TGCGCCAGCCAGGGGGGCTGGGCCAACGTCCTGACTTTC. Translation: CASQGGWANVLTF.

This clonotype was observed a few times. This chain joins TRBV27 and TRBJ2-7, with 7 bases matching TRBD1. Germline V CDR1 and CDR2: MNHEY, SMNVEV (reference sequence). The CDR3 contains 13 residues. V gave up 5 bases and J gave up 5 bases; unmatched junction bases: 6. The CDR3 region is CASSPVGGDEQYF. CDR3 nucleotide sequence: TGTGCCAGCAGTCCGGTAGGGGGCGACGAGCAGTACTTC.

This clonotype occurred a few times. CDR3 bases: TGTGCCAGCAGCTTAATCTTCCTCGGGACCTACGAGCAGTACTTC. As protein: CASSLIFLGTYEQYF. V and J are TRBV7-2 and TRBJ2-7; weak D call: TRBD2 (5 bases). Trimming took 2 bases from V and 2 from J, leaving 13 bases between them. The CDR3 is made up of 15 amino acids. Germline loops: CDR1 SGHTA, CDR2 FQGNSA.

The rearrangement links TRBV5-1 to TRBJ2-1; D gene uncertain. The germline V and J ends were trimmed by 4 bases and 0 bases, with 17 bases remaining between them. The CDR3 is 17 amino acids. Germline V CDR1 and CDR2: SGHRS, YFSETQ. The CDR3 bases are TGCGCCAGCAGCCCCGTTCTCGGGTCTACCTCCTACAATGAGCAGTTCTTC. It specifies CASSPVLGSTSYNEQFF.

The chain has TRBV7-9 and TRBJ2-3, with D possibly called TRBD1 or TRBD2 (6 bases each). There are 14 residues in the CDR3. Germline CDR1 SEHNR, CDR2 FQNEAQ (reference sequence). Trimming took off 7 bases at V and 3 bases at J, with 14 bases between the two ends. CDR3 region: CASTYRGGTDTQYF. The CDR3, as DNA: TGTGCCAGCACCTATAGAGGGGGGACAGATACGCAGTATTTT.

This clonotype was observed a few times. V and J are TRBV5-1 and TRBJ2-5; tentatively, D is TRBD1 (5 bases). This CDR3 region has 15 residues. The V and J ends lost 4 bases and 2 bases respectively, with 15 bases between them. Germline V gene data show CDR1 as SGHRS and CDR2 as YFSETQ. CDR3 sequence: CASSGEGHPQETQYF. DNA for the CDR3: TGCGCCAGCAGCGGGGAAGGACACCCTCAAGAGACCCAGTACTTC.

This clonotype was detected ten times or more. The rearrangement uses TRBV7-9 and TRBJ2-1; perhaps TRBD1 as D (5 bases). Germline values: CDR1 SEHNR, CDR2 FQNEAQ (reference sequence). The CDR3 is 12 amino acids. V lost 4 bases, J lost 9 bases, and 10 bases lay in between. The CDR3 nucleotides read TGTGCCAGCAGCTCCTATGGGGCTGAGCAGTTCTTC. Its protein is CASSSYGAEQFF.

This clonotype was picked up many times. The chain links TRBV5-1 to TRBJ2-3, with D hard to call. This CDR3 has 16 amino acids. From germline, CDR1 is SGHRS and CDR2 YFSETQ. The ends were cut back, 0 bases at V and 0 bases at J, with 11 bases in the middle. The CDR3 DNA reads TGCGCCAGCAGCTTGGTTCTTCCGCCTAGCACAGATACGCAGTATTTT. This gives the protein CASSLVLPPSTDTQYF.

This clonotype was counted only a few times. The chain recombines TRBV4-1 with TRBJ2-1; perhaps TRBD2 as D (6 bases). The length of the CDR3 is 13 residues. Germline CDR1 reads MGHRA; CDR2 reads YSYEKL. Trimming pared 4 bases from V and 12 bases from J, leaving 16 bases between. CDR3 protein: CASSPTLATMQFF. Written as DNA, the CDR3 is TGCGCCAGCAGCCCGACCCTAGCGACTATGCAGTTCTTC.